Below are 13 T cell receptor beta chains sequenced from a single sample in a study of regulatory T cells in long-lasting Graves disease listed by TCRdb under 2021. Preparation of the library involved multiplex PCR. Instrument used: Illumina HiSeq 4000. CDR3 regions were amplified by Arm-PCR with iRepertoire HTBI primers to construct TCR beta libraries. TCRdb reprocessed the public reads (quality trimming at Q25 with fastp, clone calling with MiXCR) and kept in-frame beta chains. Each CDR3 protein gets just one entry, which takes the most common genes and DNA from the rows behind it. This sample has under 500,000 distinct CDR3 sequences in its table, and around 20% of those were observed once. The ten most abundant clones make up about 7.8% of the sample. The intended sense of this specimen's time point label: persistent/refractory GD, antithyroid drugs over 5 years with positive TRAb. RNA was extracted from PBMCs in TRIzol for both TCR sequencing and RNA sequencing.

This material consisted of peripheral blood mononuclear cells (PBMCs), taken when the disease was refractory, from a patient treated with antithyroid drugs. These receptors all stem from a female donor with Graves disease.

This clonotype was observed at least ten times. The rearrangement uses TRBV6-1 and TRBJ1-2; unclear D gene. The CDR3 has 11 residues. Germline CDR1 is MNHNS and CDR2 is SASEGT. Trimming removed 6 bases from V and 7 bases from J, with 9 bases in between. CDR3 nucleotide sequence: TGTGCCAGCAGGAAGTTGGGTGGCTACACCTTC. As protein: CASRKLGGYTF.

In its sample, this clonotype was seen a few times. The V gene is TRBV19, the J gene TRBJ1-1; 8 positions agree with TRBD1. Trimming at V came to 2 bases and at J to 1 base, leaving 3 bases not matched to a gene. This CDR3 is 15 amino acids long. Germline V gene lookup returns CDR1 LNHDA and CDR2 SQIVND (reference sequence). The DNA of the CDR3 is TGTGCCAGTAGTATATTCGGACAGGGGAACACTGAAGCTTTCTTT. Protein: CASSIFGQGNTEAFF.

CDR3 DNA: TGTGCCAGCAGCGTAGGAATTTTACCTAGGGAGCAGTACTTC. Amino acids: CASSVGILPREQYF. J is TRBJ2-7 and V is TRBV9, with D hard to call. From germline, CDR1 is SGDLS and CDR2 YYNGEE. The length of the CDR3 is 14 residues. Trimming left V 0 bases short and J 7 bases short, with 14 bases between.

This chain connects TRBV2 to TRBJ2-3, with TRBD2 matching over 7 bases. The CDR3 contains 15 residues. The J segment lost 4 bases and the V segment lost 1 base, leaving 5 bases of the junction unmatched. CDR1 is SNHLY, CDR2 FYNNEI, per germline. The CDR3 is CASSEGERGSDTQYF. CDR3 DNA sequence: TGTGCCAGCAGTGAAGGGGAGCGGGGATCAGATACGCAGTATTTT.

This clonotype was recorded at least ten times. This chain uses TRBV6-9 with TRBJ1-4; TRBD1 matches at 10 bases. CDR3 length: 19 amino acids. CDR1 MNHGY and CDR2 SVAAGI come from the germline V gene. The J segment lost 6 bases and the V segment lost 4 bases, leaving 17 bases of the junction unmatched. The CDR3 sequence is CASSLPTGGRVVPDEKLFF. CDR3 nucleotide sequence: TGTGCCAGCAGTTTACCGACAGGGGGCCGTGTAGTTCCCGATGAAAAACTGTTTTTT.

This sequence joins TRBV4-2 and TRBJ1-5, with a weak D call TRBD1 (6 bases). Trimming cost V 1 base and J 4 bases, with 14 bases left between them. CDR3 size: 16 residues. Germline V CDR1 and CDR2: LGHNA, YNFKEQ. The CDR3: CASSQVGGAINQPQHF. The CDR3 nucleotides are TGTGCCAGCAGCCAAGTTGGGGGGGCGATAAATCAGCCCCAGCATTTT.

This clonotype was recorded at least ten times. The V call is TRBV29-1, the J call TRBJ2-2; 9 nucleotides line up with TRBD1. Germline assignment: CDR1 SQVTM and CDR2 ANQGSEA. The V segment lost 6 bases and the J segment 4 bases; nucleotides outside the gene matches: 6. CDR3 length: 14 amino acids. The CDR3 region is CSVSGTGTTGELFF. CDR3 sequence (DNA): TGCAGCGTATCCGGGACAGGGACCACCGGGGAGCTGTTTTTT.

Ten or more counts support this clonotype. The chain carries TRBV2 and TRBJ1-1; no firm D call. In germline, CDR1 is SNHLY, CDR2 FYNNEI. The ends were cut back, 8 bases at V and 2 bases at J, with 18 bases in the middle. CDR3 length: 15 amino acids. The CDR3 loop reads CASFSSLRTNTEAFF. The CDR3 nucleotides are TGTGCCAGCTTCTCCTCTTTGCGCACCAACACTGAAGCTTTCTTT.

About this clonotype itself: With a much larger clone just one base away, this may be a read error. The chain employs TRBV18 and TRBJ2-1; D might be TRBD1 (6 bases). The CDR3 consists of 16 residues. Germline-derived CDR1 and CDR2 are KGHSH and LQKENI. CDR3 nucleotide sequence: TGTGCCAGCTCACCAAACAGGGCGAGCTCCTACAATGAGCAGCTCTTC. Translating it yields CASSPNRASSYNEQLF.

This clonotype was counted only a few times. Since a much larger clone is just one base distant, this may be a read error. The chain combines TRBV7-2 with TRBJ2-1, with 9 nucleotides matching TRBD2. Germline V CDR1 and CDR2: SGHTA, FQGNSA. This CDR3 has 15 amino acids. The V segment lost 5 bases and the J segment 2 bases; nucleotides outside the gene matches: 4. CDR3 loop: CASSPGTSPYNEQFF. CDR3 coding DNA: TGTGCCAGCAGCCCCGGGACTAGCCCCTACAATGAGCAGTTCTTC.

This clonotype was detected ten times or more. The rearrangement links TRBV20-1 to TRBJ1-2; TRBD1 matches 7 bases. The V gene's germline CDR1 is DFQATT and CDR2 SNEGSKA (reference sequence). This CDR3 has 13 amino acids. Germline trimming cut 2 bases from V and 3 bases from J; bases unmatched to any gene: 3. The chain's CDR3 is CSARPDRDYGYTF. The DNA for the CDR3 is TGCAGTGCTAGACCCGACAGGGACTATGGCTACACCTTC.

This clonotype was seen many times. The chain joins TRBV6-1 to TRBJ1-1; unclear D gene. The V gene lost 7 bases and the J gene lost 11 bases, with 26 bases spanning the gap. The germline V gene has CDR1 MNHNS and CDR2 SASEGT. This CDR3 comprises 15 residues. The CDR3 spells CASTEPDGSEGWAFF. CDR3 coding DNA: TGTGCCAGCACCGAACCAGACGGCTCCGAAGGTTGGGCTTTCTTT.

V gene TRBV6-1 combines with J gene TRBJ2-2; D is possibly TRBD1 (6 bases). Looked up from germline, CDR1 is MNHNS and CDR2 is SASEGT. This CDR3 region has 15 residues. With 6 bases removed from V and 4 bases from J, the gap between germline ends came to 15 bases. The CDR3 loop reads CASSRGRGPTGELFF. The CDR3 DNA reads TGTGCCAGCAGCCGGGGCAGGGGCCCCACCGGGGAGCTGTTTTTT.